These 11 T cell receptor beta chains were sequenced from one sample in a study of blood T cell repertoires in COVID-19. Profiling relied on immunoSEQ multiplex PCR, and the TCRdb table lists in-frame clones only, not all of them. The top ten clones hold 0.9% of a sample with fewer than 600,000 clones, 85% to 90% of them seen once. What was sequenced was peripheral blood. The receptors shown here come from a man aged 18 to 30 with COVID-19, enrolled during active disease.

The CDR3 sequence: CASRLKDTGSYEQYF. The CDR3, as DNA: TGTGCCAGCAGATTAAAGGACACGGGCTCCTACGAGCAGTACTTC. The genes are TRBV5-5 and TRBJ2-7; possible D gene TRBD1, 5 bases. The CDR3 sequence is 15 residues long. V lost 5 bases to trimming and J lost 0 bases, with 15 bases between them. CDR1 and CDR2 (germline): SGHKS, YYEKEE (reference sequence).

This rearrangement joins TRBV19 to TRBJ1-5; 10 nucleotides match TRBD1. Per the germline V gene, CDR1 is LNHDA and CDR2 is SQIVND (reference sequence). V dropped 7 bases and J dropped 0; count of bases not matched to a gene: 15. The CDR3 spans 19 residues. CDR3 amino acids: CASTSPWTGGDYSNQPQHF. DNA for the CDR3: TGTGCCAGTACCTCACCTTGGACAGGGGGTGATTATAGCAATCAGCCCCAGCATTTT.

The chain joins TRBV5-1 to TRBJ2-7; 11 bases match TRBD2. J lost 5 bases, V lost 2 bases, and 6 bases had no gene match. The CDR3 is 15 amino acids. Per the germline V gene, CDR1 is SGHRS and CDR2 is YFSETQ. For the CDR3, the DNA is TGCGCCAGCAGCTTAACTAGCGGGAGTAGCCACGAGCAGTACTTC. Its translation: CASSLTSGSSHEQYF.

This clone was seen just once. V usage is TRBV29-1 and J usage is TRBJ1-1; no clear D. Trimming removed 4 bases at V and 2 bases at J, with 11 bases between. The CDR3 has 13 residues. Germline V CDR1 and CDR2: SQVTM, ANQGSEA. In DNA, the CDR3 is TGCAGCGTTGGCCGCGGTATAAACACTGAAGCTTTCTTT. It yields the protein CSVGRGINTEAFF.

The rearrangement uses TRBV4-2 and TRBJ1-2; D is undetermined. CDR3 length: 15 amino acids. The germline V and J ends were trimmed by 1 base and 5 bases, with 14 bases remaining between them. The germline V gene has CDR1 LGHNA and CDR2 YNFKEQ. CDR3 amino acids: CASSQAGWQQYGYTF. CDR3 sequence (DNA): TGTGCCAGCAGCCAAGCAGGCTGGCAGCAATATGGCTACACCTTC.

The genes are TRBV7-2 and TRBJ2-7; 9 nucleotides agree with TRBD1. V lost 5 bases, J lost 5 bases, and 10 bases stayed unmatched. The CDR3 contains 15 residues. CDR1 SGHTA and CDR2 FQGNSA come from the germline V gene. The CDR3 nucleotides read TGTGCCAGCAGCCCCCTGGGGGACAGGGCCAACGAGCAGTACTTC. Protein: CASSPLGDRANEQYF. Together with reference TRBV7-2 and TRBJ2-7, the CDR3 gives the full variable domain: GAGVSQSPSNKVTEKGKDVELRCDPISGHTALYWYRQSLGQGLEFLIYFQGNSAPDKSGLPSDRFSAERTGGSVSTLTIQRTQQEDSAVYLCASSPLGDRANEQYFGPGTRLTVT.

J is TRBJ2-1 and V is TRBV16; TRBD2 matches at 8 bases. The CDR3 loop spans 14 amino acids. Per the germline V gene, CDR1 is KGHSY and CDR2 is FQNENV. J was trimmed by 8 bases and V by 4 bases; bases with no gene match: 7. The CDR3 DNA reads TGTGCCAGCAGCCGGCCTGCGGGGGGCGATGAGCAGTTCTTC. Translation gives CASSRPAGGDEQFF. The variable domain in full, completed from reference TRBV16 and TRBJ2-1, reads GEEVAQTPKHLVRGEGQKAKLYCAPIKGHSYVFWYQQVLKNEFKFLISFQNENVFDETGMPKERFSAKCLPNSPCSLEIQATKLEDSAVYFCASSRPAGGDEQFFGPGTRLTVL.

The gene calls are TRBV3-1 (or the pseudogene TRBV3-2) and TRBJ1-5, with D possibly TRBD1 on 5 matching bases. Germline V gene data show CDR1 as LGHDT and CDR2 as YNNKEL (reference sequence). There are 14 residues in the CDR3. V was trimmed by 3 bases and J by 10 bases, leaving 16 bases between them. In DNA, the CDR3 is TGTGCCAGCAGCCAGGACATCTCAGGGCGCCCCCAGCATTTT. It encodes CASSQDISGRPQHF.

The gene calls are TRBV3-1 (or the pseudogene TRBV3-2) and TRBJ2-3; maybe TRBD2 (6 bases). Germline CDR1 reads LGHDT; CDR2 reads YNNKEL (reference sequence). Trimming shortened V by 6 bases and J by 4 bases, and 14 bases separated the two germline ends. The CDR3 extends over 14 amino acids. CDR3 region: CASSSRLEPDTQYF. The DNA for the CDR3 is TGTGCCAGCAGTTCCAGACTAGAACCAGATACGCAGTATTTT.

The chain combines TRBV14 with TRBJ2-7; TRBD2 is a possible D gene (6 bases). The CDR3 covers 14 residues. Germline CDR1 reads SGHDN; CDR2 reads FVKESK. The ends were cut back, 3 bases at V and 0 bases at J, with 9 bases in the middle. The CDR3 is CASSQRGTSYEQYF. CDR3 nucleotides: TGTGCCAGCAGCCAGCGGGGCACCTCCTACGAGCAGTACTTC.

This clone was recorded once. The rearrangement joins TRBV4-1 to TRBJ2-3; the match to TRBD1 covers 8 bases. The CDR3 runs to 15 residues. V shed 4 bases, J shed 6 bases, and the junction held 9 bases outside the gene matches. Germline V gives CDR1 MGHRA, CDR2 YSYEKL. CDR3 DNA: TGCGCCAGCAGCCGAGACAGGGGTTCAAGGGATACGCAGTATTTT. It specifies CASSRDRGSRDTQYF.